This TCR beta chain was retrieved from a study of OX40 agonist ivuxolimab in advanced cancers. Across the study: The patients' treatment was ivuxolimab, an agonistic anti-OX40 (CD134) antibody. At doses from 0.01 to 10 mg/kg, patients were given intravenous ivuxolimab every 2 weeks.

The method was immunoSEQ multiplex PCR; TCRdb's version includes in-frame clones alone and lacks a portion of them. The table lists some 64,000 clones, about 88% of them singletons. This clone appeared a few times. Its cognate antigen is unknown. Whole-study findings and limits: Expanded clones were, on average, more numerous in CD8+ T cells than in CD4+. In the 0.1 to 3.0 mg/kg range, CD4+ and CD8+ blood T cells had expanded clonally by week 6.

The germline gives CDR1 MGHRA, CDR2 YSYEKL. Trimming left V 0 bases short and J 4 bases short, with 12 bases between. The CDR3 totals 15 residues. The clonotype originates from an adult with an advanced solid tumor such as melanoma, head and neck, liver or kidney cancer. Sequencing used CD4+ or CD8+ T cells sorted from blood, obtained in a trial of the OX40 agonist ivuxolimab. The V and J genes are TRBV4-1 and TRBJ1-2, with a possible D match to TRBD1 (6 bases). CDR3 coding DNA: TGCGCCAGCAGCCAAGACCCGACAGGCACCTATGGCTACACCTTC. This translates into CASSQDPTGTYGYTF.